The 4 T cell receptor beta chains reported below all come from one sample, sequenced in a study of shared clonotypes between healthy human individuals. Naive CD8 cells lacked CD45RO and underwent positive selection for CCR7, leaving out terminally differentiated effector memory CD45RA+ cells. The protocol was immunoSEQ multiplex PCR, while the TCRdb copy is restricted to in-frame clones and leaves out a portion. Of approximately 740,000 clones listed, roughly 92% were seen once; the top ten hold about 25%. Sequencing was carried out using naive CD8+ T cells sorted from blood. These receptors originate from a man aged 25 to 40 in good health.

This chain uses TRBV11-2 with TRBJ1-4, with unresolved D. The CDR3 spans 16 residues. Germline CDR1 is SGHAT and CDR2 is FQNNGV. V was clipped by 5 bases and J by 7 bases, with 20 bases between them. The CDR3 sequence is CASSTRAEPRSEKLFF. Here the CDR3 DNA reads TGTGCCAGCAGCACGCGGGCAGAACCAAGGTCTGAAAAACTGTTTTTT. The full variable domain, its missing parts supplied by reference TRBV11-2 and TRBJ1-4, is EAGVAQSPRYKIIEKRQSVAFWCNPISGHATLYWYQQILGQGPKLLIQFQNNGVVDDSQLPKDRFSAERLKGVDSTLKIQPAKLEDSAVYLCASSTRAEPRSEKLFFGSGTQLSVL.

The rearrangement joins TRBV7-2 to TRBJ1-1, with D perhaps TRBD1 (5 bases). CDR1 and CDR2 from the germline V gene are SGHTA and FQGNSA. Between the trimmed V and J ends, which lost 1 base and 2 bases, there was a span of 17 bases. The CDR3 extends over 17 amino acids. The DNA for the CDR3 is TGTGCCAGCAGCTTAGTGAGGGGAGTATTGGTTAACACTGAAGCTTTCTTT. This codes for CASSLVRGVLVNTEAFF.

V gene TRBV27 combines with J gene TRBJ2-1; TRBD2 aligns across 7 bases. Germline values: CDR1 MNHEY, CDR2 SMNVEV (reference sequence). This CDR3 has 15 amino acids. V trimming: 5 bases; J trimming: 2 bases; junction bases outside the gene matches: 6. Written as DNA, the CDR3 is TGTGCCAGCAGTGAGGGGAGGGCCCCCTACAATGAGCAGTTCTTC. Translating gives CASSEGRAPYNEQFF.

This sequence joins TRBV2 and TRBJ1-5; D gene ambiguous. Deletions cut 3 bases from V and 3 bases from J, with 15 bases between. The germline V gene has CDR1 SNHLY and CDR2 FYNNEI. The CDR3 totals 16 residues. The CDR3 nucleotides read TGTGCCAGCAGTGATACTCCCGGGAAATTCAATCAGCCCCAGCATTTT. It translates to CASSDTPGKFNQPQHF.